A single sample is the source of the 19 T cell receptor beta chains below, sequenced in a study of blood T cell repertoires in COVID-19. Here immunoSEQ multiplex PCR was the method, and the copy in TCRdb shows in-frame clones only, minus some. The sample holds some 53,000 clones, 89% seen once. The sequencing input was peripheral blood. Every receptor here comes from a man aged 55 to 70 with active COVID-19.

The V and J genes are TRBV21-1 and TRBJ2-3; the table assigns TRBD1, which was not confirmed against the DNA. TRBV21-1 is given as a pseudogene. The CDR3 runs 20 residues. As DNA, the CDR3 is TGTGCCAGCAGCCAAGATAGCAGGGGCGATTCCGTCGCTAGCACAGATACGCAGTATTTT. This encodes CASSQDSRGDSVASTDTQYF.

This chain connects TRBV29-1 to TRBJ2-7; 9 bases align to TRBD1. Germline V gives CDR1 SQVTM, CDR2 ANQGSEA. The CDR3 has 13 amino acids. V shed 6 bases and J 6 bases; nucleotides not matched to a gene: 9. CDR3 nucleotides: TGCAGCGTGGGACAGGGCGATATTCTCGAGCAGTACTTC. This sequence encodes CSVGQGDILEQYF.

The gene calls are TRBV11-2 and TRBJ2-7, with TRBD2 matching 14 bases. CDR1 and CDR2 (germline): SGHAT, FQNNGV. CDR3 length equals 15 residues. The V segment lost 4 bases and the J segment 7 bases; nucleotides outside the gene matches: 6. The CDR3 reads CASSWGTSGSYEQYF. CDR3 DNA: TGTGCCAGCAGCTGGGGGACTAGCGGGAGTTATGAGCAGTACTTC.

The CDR3 loop reads CASGLSLEGDTQYF. In DNA, the CDR3 is TGTGCTAGTGGTTTAAGTCTGGAGGGTGATACGCAGTATTTT. The V gene is TRBV12-5, the J gene TRBJ2-3; tentative D call: TRBD2 (6 bases). The V end was cut by 3 bases, the J end by 6 bases, with 13 bases between. The CDR3 is 14 residues long. The germline V gene encodes CDR1 LGHNT and CDR2 FRNRAP.

The rearrangement joins TRBV14 to TRBJ2-5; 8 bases agree with TRBD1. V lost 4 bases, J lost 3 bases, and 7 bases stayed unmatched. Germline CDR1 is SGHDN and CDR2 is FVKESK. The CDR3 contains 15 residues. The CDR3 reads CASSPWDRWKETQYF. CDR3 sequence (DNA): TGTGCCAGCAGCCCCTGGGACAGGTGGAAAGAGACCCAGTACTTC.

V usage is TRBV3-1 (or the pseudogene TRBV3-2) and J usage is TRBJ1-2, with 7 bases identical to TRBD1. Germline CDR1 is LGHDT and CDR2 is YNNKEL (reference sequence). Unmatched junction bases numbered 7, after V lost 2 bases and J lost 4 bases. The CDR3 sequence is 15 residues long. Here the CDR3 reads CASSQSRGPGYGYTF. The CDR3 region has the DNA TGTGCCAGCAGCCAATCTAGGGGGCCGGGCTATGGCTACACCTTC.

This clone occurred once. The gene calls are TRBV10-1 and TRBJ2-7; D possibly corresponds to TRBD2 (6 bases). The CDR3 has 17 residues. Germline V gene lookup returns CDR1 WNHNN and CDR2 SYGVQD (reference sequence). V lost 2 bases and J 2 bases, leaving 19 bases between the germline ends. The chain's CDR3 is CASSEQELARSTYEQYF. The CDR3 bases are TGCGCCAGCAGTGAGCAGGAGCTAGCGAGATCCACCTACGAGCAGTACTTC.

V gene TRBV5-4 combines with J gene TRBJ2-1; no clear D. The V gene lost 2 bases and the J gene lost 1 base, with 10 bases spanning the gap. CDR3 length: 15 residues. The germline V gene encodes CDR1 SGHNT and CDR2 YYREEE (reference sequence). CDR3 nucleotide sequence: TGTGCCAGCAGCTTCACTACCATATCCTACAATGAGCAGTTCTTC. It translates to CASSFTTISYNEQFF.

The V gene is TRBV7-8, the J gene TRBJ2-7; D perhaps matches TRBD1 (5 bases). Trimming pared 1 base from V and 4 bases from J, leaving 20 bases between. The CDR3 has 17 residues. In germline, CDR1 is SGHVS, CDR2 FQNEAQ. As DNA, the CDR3 is TGTGCCAGCAGCTTAGTACCCCAGGGTCCTAGTCCTTACGAGCAGTACTTC. Its translation is CASSLVPQGPSPYEQYF.

The chain recombines TRBV27 with TRBJ2-3; 9 positions agree with TRBD2. Germline V CDR1 and CDR2: MNHEY, SMNVEV (reference sequence). The J segment lost 7 bases and the V segment lost 2 bases, leaving 7 bases of the junction unmatched. The CDR3 is 15 residues long. This chain's CDR3 is CASSLVSGSWYTQYF. CDR3 coding DNA: TGTGCCAGCAGTTTAGTTAGCGGGAGCTGGTATACGCAGTATTTT.

This clone was observed a single time. V gene TRBV18 combines with J gene TRBJ2-1, with 7 bases identical to TRBD2. The V gene's germline CDR1 is KGHSH and CDR2 LQKENI. This CDR3 has 16 residues. The trim removed 3 bases at V and 0 bases at J, leaving 5 bases unmatched. DNA for the CDR3: TGTGCCAGCTCACCGGGGGGGACCAGCTCCTACAATGAGCAGTTCTTC. This encodes CASSPGGTSSYNEQFF. Together with reference TRBV18 and TRBJ2-1, the CDR3 gives the full variable domain: NAGVMQNPRHLVRRRGQEARLRCSPMKGHSHVYWYRQLPEEGLKFMVYLQKENIIDESGMPKERFSAEFPKEGPSILRIQQVVRGDSAAYFCASSPGGTSSYNEQFFGPGTRLTVL.

This chain uses TRBV4-1 with TRBJ2-7, with 10 nucleotides matching TRBD2. Germline-derived CDR1 and CDR2 are MGHRA and YSYEKL. This CDR3 has 16 amino acids. The V and J ends lost 0 bases and 6 bases, in that order; junction bases with no gene match: 8. Written as DNA, the CDR3 is TGCGCCAGCAGCCAAGAGCCTAGCGGGAGATTCTTCGAGCAGTACTTC. It translates to CASSQEPSGRFFEQYF.

This clone was recorded a few times. The chain uses TRBV27 and TRBJ2-7; TRBD1 matches 9 bases. The CDR3 has 15 residues. Germline lookup yields CDR1 MNHEY and CDR2 SMNVEV (reference sequence). V lost 6 bases, J lost 3 bases, and 9 bases stayed unmatched. The CDR3 sequence: CASRLTGTGNYEQYF. The CDR3 bases are TGTGCCAGCAGGTTGACCGGGACAGGGAACTACGAGCAGTACTTC.

The chain carries TRBV9 and TRBJ2-1, with 9 nucleotides matching TRBD1. V shed 0 bases, J shed 2 bases, and the junction held 0 bases outside the gene matches. Germline V gene sequence: CDR1 SGDLS, CDR2 YYNGEE. The CDR3 runs 15 residues. The CDR3 sequence is CASSVGQGAYNEQFF. The CDR3 nucleotides are TGTGCCAGCAGCGTAGGACAGGGGGCCTACAATGAGCAGTTCTTC.

The chain carries TRBV28 and TRBJ1-5; TRBD1 aligns across 8 bases. The CDR3 is 14 amino acids. The trim removed 6 bases at V and 16 bases at J, leaving 17 bases unmatched. The germline CDR1 and CDR2 sequences are MDHEN and SYDVKM. CDR3 protein: CASSPAGLKTGDHF. In DNA form, the CDR3 reads TGTGCCAGCAGCCCAGCCGGTCTCAAGACAGGGGATCATTTT.

The rearrangement uses TRBV28 and TRBJ2-7; 8 bases fit TRBD1. V was pared by 4 bases and J by 0 bases, with 5 bases of the junction left unmatched. The CDR3 has 15 amino acids. The germline gives CDR1 MDHEN, CDR2 SYDVKM. CDR3 region: CASSYGTGLSYEQYF. Written as DNA, the CDR3 is TGTGCCAGCAGTTACGGGACAGGCCTCTCCTACGAGCAGTACTTC. The variable domain in full, with the rest retrieved from reference TRBV28 and TRBJ2-7, is DVKVTQSSRYLVKRTGEKVFLECVQDMDHENMFWYRQDPGLGLRLIYFSYDVKMKEKGDIPEGYSVSREKKERFSLILESASTNQTSMYLCASSYGTGLSYEQYFGPGTRLTVT.

The rearrangement joins TRBV10-3 to TRBJ1-2; possibly TRBD1 for D (6 bases). Deletions cut 4 bases from V and 8 bases from J, with 14 bases between. CDR1 and CDR2 (germline): ENHRY, SYGVKD. This CDR3 is built from 13 residues. Here the CDR3 reads CAISAIQGYGYTF. The DNA for the CDR3 is TGTGCCATCAGTGCGATACAGGGTTACGGCTACACCTTC.

This chain connects TRBV6-5 to TRBJ1-2; the D gene is possibly TRBD1 (6 bases). The CDR3 extends over 15 amino acids. The germline V gene encodes CDR1 MNHEY and CDR2 SVGAGI. The V end was cut by 0 bases, the J end by 4 bases, with 12 bases between. CDR3 DNA sequence: TGTGCCAGCAGTTACTCGGGGGCGGTTTCCTATGGCTACACCTTC. It encodes CASSYSGAVSYGYTF.

As to this clone: This specimen includes other DNA sequences encoding the same CDR3. This chain uses TRBV21-1 with TRBJ1-2. TRBV21-1 is flagged as a pseudogene. CDR3 length: 16 amino acids. In DNA, the CDR3 is TGTGCCAGCAGCAATCCCCATGGAGGGTCGAGCTATGGCTACACCTTC. Translating it yields CASSNPHGGSSYGYTF.